A selection of T cell receptor beta chains follows, all from one sample in a study of blood T cell repertoires in COVID-19. The repertoire was sequenced with immunoSEQ multiplex PCR; TCRdb's copy has only in-frame clones and lacks some. The data show 150,000 to 200,000 clones, roughly 85% seen once. Sequencing was done on a sample of peripheral blood. These receptors were obtained from a human donor with acute or convalescent COVID-19. The donor label of this sample is uncertain. CDR3s include the opening cysteine and the closing phenylalanine or tryptophan. Fields, in order: D gene, clone size, V gene, J gene, CDR3 DNA, CDR3 protein. A D gene is named only where the DNA matches it firmly. Clone size, where shown, is once, few, many, or a class for clones that have expanded.

TRBD2,NA,TRBV7-9,TRBJ2-3,TGTGCCAGCAGCCAGATAAGGCTAGCGGGGGCCGATACGCAGTATTTT,CASSQIRLAGADTQYF
NA,NA,TRBV9,TRBJ1-3,TGTGCCAGCAGCGCGGGGGTTCGCTCTGGAAACACCATATATTTT,CASSAGVRSGNTIYF
TRBD1,NA,TRBV10-3,TRBJ2-7,TGTGCCATCAGTGAGCCTCTTGGGACAGGGGGCGGCTACGAGCAGTACTTC,CAISEPLGTGGGYEQYF
TRBD1,NA,TRBV2,TRBJ1-6,TGTGCCAGCAGTCCGACAGGGAATCCCAATTCACCCCTCCACTTT,CASSPTGNPNSPLHF
TRBD1,NA,TRBV11-2,TRBJ1-5,TGTGCCAGCAGCCAGACACAGGGACAGGTGGCTCAGCCCCAGCATTTT,CASSQTQGQVAQPQHF
TRBD1,NA,TRBV29-1,TRBJ2-4,TGCAGCGTTGTTCGGCCGGACAGGGTAAACATTCAGTACTTC,CSVVRPDRVNIQYF
NA,few,TRBV5-1,TRBJ1-1,TGCGCCAGCAGCTCACAGGGCATAAACACTGAAGCTTTCTTT,CASSSQGINTEAFF
TRBD1,NA,TRBV7-3,TRBJ1-3,TGTGCCAGCAGCCTCGACAGGGGCGCTGGAAACACCATATATTTT,CASSLDRGAGNTIYF
NA,NA,TRBV2,TRBJ1-3,TGTGCCAGCAGTGGGCAGGGACTAAACACCATATATTTT,CASSGQGLNTIYF
NA,NA,TRBV7-9,TRBJ1-3,TGTGCCAGCAGCTTAGCGTTAAAGCGCTCTGGAAACACCATATATTTT,CASSLALKRSGNTIYF
TRBD1,NA,TRBV7-3,TRBJ1-2,TGTGCCAGCAGCTTAACAAATACCAGGGGGCGCGGGGGCTACACCTTC,CASSLTNTRGRGGYTF
NA,NA,TRBV2,TRBJ1-2,TGTGCCAGCAGTGACCTTGGGAGCGGTACGGGAGGCTACACCTTC,CASSDLGSGTGGYTF